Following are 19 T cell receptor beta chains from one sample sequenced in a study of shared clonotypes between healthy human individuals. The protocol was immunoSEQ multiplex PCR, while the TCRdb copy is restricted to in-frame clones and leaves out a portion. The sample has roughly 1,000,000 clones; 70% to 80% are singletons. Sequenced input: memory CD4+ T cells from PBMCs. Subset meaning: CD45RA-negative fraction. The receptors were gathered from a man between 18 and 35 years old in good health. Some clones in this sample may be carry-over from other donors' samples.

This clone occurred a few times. The CDR3 sequence is CAWGFRAIQVTEAFF. CDR3 bases: TGTGCCTGGGGGTTTCGGGCCATCCAGGTCACTGAAGCTTTCTTT. J is TRBJ1-1 and V is TRBV30, with D hard to call. Trimming removed 5 bases from V and 4 bases from J, with 20 bases in between. CDR1 is GTSNPN and CDR2 is SVGIG in the germline V gene (reference sequence). This CDR3 region has 15 residues.

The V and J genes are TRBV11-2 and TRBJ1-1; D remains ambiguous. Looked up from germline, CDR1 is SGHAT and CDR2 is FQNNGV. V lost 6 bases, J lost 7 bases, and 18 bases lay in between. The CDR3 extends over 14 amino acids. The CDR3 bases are TGTGCCAGCAGACAAGTTCGGGGAAGAAGTGAAGCTTTCTTT. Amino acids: CASRQVRGRSEAFF.

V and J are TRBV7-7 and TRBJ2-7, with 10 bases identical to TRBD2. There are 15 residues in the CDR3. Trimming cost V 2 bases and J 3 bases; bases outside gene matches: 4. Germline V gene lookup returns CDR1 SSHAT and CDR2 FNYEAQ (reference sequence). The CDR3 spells CASSLRAGGFYEQYF. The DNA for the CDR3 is TGTGCCAGCAGCTTAAGAGCGGGAGGGTTCTACGAGCAGTACTTC.

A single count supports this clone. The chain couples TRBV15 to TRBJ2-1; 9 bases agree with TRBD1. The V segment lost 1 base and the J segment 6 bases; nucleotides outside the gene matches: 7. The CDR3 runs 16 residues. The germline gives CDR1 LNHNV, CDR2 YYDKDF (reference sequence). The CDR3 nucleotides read TGTGCCACCAGCAGAGGAAGGACAGGGGTCGCCAATGAGCAGTTCTTC. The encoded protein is CATSRGRTGVANEQFF.

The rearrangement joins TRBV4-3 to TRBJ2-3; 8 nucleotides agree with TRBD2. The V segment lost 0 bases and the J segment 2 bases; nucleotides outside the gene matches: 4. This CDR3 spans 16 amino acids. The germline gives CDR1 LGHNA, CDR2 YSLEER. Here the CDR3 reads CASSQEGSGVTDTQYF. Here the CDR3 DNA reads TGCGCCAGCAGCCAAGAAGGTAGCGGGGTCACAGATACGCAGTATTTT.

The chain's CDR3 is CASSQETTGEDEQFF. CDR3 DNA sequence: TGCGCCAGCAGCCAAGAAACGACAGGGGAGGATGAGCAGTTCTTC. The chain combines TRBV4-1 with TRBJ2-1; 8 bases line up with TRBD1. V shed 0 bases and J 8 bases; nucleotides not matched to a gene: 6. The length of the CDR3 is 15 residues. The germline gives CDR1 MGHRA, CDR2 YSYEKL.

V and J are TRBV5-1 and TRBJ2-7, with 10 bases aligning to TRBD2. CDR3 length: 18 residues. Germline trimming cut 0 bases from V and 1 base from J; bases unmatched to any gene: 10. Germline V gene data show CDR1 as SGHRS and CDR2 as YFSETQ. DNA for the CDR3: TGCGCCAGCAGCTTGGGACGTACTAGCGGGACGTATTCCTACGAGCAGTACTTC. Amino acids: CASSLGRTSGTYSYEQYF.

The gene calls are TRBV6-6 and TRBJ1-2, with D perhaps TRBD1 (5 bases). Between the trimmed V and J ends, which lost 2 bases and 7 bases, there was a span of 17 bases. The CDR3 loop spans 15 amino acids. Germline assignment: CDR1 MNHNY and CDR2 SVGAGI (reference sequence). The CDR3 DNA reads TGTGCCAGCAGTTACCACACCGAGGGGAGAGGTGGCTACACCTTC. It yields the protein CASSYHTEGRGGYTF.

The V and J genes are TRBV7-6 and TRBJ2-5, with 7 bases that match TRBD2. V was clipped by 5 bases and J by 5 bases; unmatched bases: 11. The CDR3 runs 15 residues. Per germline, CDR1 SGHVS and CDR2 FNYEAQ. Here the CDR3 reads CASSHSEGRVETQYF. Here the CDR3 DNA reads TGTGCCAGCAGCCATTCTGAGGGGAGGGTGGAGACCCAGTACTTC.

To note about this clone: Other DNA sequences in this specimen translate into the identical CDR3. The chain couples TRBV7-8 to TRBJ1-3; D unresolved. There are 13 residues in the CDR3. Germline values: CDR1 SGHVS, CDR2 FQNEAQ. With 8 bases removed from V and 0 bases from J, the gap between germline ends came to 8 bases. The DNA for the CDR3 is TGTGCCAGCTCTTCATACTCTGGAAACACCATATATTTT. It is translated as CASSSYSGNTIYF.

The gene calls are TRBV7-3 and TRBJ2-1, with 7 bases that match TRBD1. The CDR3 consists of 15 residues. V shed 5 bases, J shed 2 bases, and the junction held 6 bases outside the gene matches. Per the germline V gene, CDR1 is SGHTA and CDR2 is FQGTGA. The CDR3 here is CASSRQGGPYNEQFF. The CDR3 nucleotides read TGTGCCAGCAGCCGACAGGGCGGGCCCTACAATGAGCAGTTCTTC.

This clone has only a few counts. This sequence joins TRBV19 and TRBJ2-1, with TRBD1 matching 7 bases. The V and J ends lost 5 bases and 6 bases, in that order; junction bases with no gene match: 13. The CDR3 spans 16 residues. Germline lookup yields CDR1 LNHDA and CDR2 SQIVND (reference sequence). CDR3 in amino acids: CASSPPSGQVTNEQFF. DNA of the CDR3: TGTGCCAGTAGTCCACCGAGCGGACAGGTCACCAATGAGCAGTTCTTC.

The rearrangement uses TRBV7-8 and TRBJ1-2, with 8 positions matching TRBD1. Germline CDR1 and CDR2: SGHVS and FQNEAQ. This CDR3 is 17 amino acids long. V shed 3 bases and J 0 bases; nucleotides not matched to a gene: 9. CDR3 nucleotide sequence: TGTGCCAGCAGCTTTAATGGACAGGGCGTCTCTAACTATGGCTACACCTTC. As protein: CASSFNGQGVSNYGYTF.

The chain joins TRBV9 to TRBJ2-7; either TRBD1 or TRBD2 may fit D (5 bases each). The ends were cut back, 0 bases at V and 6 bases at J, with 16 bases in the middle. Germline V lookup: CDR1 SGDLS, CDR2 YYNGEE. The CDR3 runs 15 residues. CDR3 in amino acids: CASSVGAGTLGEQYF. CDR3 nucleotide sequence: TGTGCCAGCAGCGTAGGGGCCGGGACCCTGGGCGAGCAGTACTTC.

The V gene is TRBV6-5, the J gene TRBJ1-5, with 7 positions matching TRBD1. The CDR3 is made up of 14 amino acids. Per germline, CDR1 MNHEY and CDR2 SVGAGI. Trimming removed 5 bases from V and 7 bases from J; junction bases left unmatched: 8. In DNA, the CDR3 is TGTGCCAGCAGTCTTACAGGGGACACCCAGCCCCAGCATTTT. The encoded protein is CASSLTGDTQPQHF.

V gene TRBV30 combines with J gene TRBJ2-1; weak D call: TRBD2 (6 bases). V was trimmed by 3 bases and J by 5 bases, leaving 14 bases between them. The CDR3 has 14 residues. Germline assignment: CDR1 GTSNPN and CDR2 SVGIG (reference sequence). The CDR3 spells CAWSRLASNNEQFF. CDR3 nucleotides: TGTGCCTGGAGCAGGCTAGCGAGCAACAATGAGCAGTTCTTC.

CDR3 in amino acids: CASIELNTGELFF. The DNA for the CDR3 is TGTGCCAGCATTGAGTTGAACACCGGGGAGCTGTTTTTT. The chain has TRBV6-5 and TRBJ2-2; D is unresolved. V lost 7 bases, J lost 1 base, and 7 bases lay in between. Germline CDR1 MNHEY, CDR2 SVGAGI. This CDR3 contains 13 residues.

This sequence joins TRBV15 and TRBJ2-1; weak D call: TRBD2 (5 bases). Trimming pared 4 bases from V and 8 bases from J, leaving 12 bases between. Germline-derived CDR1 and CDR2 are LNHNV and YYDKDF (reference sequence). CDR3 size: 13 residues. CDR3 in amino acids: CATSTGPGDEQFF. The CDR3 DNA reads TGTGCCACCAGCACTGGCCCCGGGGATGAGCAGTTCTTC.

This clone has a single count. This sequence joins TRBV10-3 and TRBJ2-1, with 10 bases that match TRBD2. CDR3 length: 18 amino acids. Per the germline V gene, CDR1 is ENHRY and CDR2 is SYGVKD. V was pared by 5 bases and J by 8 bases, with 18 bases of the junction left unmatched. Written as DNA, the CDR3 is TGTGCCATCAGTCCGACTAGCGGGCACCCTCTTGCGGTCGATGAGCAGTTCTTC. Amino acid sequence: CAISPTSGHPLAVDEQFF.